The next 24 T cell receptor beta chains were all read from a single sample in a study of resident and recirculating memory T cells in vitiligo. TCRdb keeps only in-frame clones here, not all; method: immunoSEQ multiplex PCR. The sample carries around 40,000 clones, 80% to 95% recorded once. Sequenced: blood. The receptors here all came from a male donor with vitiligo.

The V call is TRBV7-9, the J call TRBJ2-1; TRBD2 matches 13 bases. The germline V gene has CDR1 SEHNR and CDR2 FQNEAQ (reference sequence). V gave up 5 bases and J gave up 9 bases; unmatched junction bases: 13. The CDR3 runs to 17 residues. In DNA form, the CDR3 reads TGTGCCAGCAGCCCCCCTGATGTGACTAGCGGGGGGATTGAGCAGTTCTTC. This translates into CASSPPDVTSGGIEQFF.

The rearrangement uses TRBV30 and TRBJ2-6; D gene ambiguous. The CDR3 totals 13 residues. V was trimmed by 6 bases and J by 2 bases, leaving 8 bases between them. The germline CDR1 and CDR2 sequences are GTSNPN and SVGIG (reference sequence). The chain's CDR3 is CACPRAGANVLTF. In DNA, the CDR3 is TGTGCCTGCCCCCGGGCTGGGGCCAACGTCCTGACTTTC.

The chain uses TRBV5-6 and TRBJ1-5; 9 bases are shared with TRBD1. Germline loops: CDR1 SGHDT, CDR2 YYEEEE. J was trimmed by 16 bases and V by 1 base; bases with no gene match: 12. The CDR3 is 14 residues long. The CDR3 here is CASSLRGLPGQGHF. As DNA, the CDR3 is TGTGCCAGCAGCTTGAGGGGATTACCGGGACAGGGACATTTT. The variable domain in full, with the rest retrieved from reference TRBV5-6 and TRBJ1-5, is DAGVTQSPTHLIKTRGQQVTLRCSPKSGHDTVSWYQQALGQGPQFIFQYYEEEERQRGNFPDRFSGHQFPNYSSELNVNALLLGDSALYLCASSLRGLPGQGHFGDGTRLSIL.

This clone was counted only a few times. The V call is TRBV4-3, the J call TRBJ1-2; weak D call: TRBD1 (6 bases). Trimming pared 3 bases from V and 4 bases from J, leaving 9 bases between. Germline V gene sequence: CDR1 LGHNA, CDR2 YSLEER. CDR3 length equals 13 residues. DNA for the CDR3: TGCGCCAGCAGCCAGACAGGACTCTATGGCTACACCTTC. Translated, it gives CASSQTGLYGYTF.

The chain has TRBV4-2 and TRBJ2-7, with a tentative D call TRBD1 (6 bases). This CDR3 is built from 14 residues. CDR1 LGHNA and CDR2 YNFKEQ come from the germline V gene. Deletions cut 4 bases from V and 2 bases from J, with 12 bases between. For the CDR3, the DNA is TGTGCCAGCAGCCCCGACAGGAGTACCTACGAGCAGTACTTC. It is translated as CASSPDRSTYEQYF.

The chain employs TRBV21-1 and TRBJ2-1; the table's D call, TRBD2, was not checked against the DNA. TRBV21-1 is annotated as a pseudogene. The CDR3 loop spans 17 amino acids. CDR3 nucleotide sequence: TGTGCCAGCAGCAAAGGGTCTTGGCGGGGGGGCGTTTATGAGCAGTTCTTC. Its protein is CASSKGSWRGGVYEQFF.

V usage is TRBV5-1 and J usage is TRBJ1-1, with D uncertain. The CDR3 spans 14 residues. V lost 2 bases and J lost 2, with 10 bases in between. The germline V gene encodes CDR1 SGHRS and CDR2 YFSETQ. The CDR3 coding sequence is TGCGCCAGCAGCTTAAGGGAGCTCAACACTGAAGCTTTCTTT. Translated: CASSLRELNTEAFF.

This chain joins TRBV5-1 and TRBJ2-3, with D possibly matching TRBD1 (5 bases). Per the germline V gene, CDR1 is SGHRS and CDR2 is YFSETQ. This CDR3 has 16 amino acids. Trimming left V 0 bases short and J 5 bases short, with 16 bases between. DNA for the CDR3: TGCGCCAGCAGCTTGGGCGCAGGGATCGGTGGAGATACGCAGTATTTT. The encoded protein is CASSLGAGIGGDTQYF.

The sample holds one count of this clone. The chain links TRBV27 to TRBJ2-1; 8 bases match TRBD2. Per the germline V gene, CDR1 is MNHEY and CDR2 is SMNVEV (reference sequence). The CDR3 has 15 residues. V lost 2 bases and J lost 9; bases outside the gene matches: 9. CDR3 nucleotides: TGTGCCAGCAGTTTAGGCCTCGGGGGGGTAGGTGAGCAGTTCTTC. Translation: CASSLGLGGVGEQFF.

The chain combines TRBV4-2 with TRBJ2-2; 7 bases agree with TRBD2. CDR3 length equals 17 residues. The germline gives CDR1 LGHNA, CDR2 YNFKEQ. V shed 3 bases and J 3 bases; nucleotides not matched to a gene: 10. CDR3: CASSHQVGDYYTGELFF. The CDR3 region has the DNA TGTGCCAGCAGCCATCAAGTGGGGGACTATTACACCGGGGAGCTGTTTTTT.

The rearrangement joins TRBV4-1 to TRBJ2-7; no firm D call. V was clipped by 1 base and J by 5 bases, with 15 bases between them. The CDR3 is 15 amino acids. Germline V gene lookup returns CDR1 MGHRA and CDR2 YSYEKL. The CDR3 here is CASSQGTFYRDEQYF. In nucleotides, the CDR3 is TGCGCCAGCAGCCAAGGTACTTTTTACCGGGACGAGCAGTACTTC.

The chain is built from TRBV7-9 and TRBJ2-3; the D gene is possibly TRBD1 (5 bases). V was trimmed by 1 base and J by 2 bases, leaving 7 bases between them. This CDR3 is 14 amino acids long. Germline-derived CDR1 and CDR2 are SEHNR and FQNEAQ (reference sequence). CDR3 region: CASSLDRYTDTQYF. The CDR3, as DNA: TGTGCCAGCAGCTTAGACAGGTACACAGATACGCAGTATTTT.

The J gene is TRBJ1-4, the V gene TRBV7-9; 9 nucleotides line up with TRBD1. V lost 1 base to trimming and J lost 0 bases; unmatched junction nucleotides: 3. The V gene's germline CDR1 is SEHNR and CDR2 FQNEAQ (reference sequence). CDR3 length: 17 amino acids. The CDR3 spells CASSLGGQGATNEKLFF. The CDR3 DNA follows: TGTGCCAGCAGCTTAGGGGGACAGGGCGCAACTAATGAAAAACTGTTTTTT.

This chain joins TRBV7-2 and TRBJ1-3; no definite D call. Trimming removed 2 bases from V and 0 bases from J, with 14 bases in between. Germline CDR1 reads SGHTA; CDR2 reads FQGNSA. The CDR3 runs to 17 residues. In DNA, the CDR3 is TGTGCCAGCAGCTTACTACGGAGGTCGACCTCTGGAAACACCATATATTTT. Translating gives CASSLLRRSTSGNTIYF.

The V and J genes are TRBV11-2 and TRBJ2-5; no firm D call. From germline, CDR1 is SGHAT and CDR2 FQNNGV. Trimming shortened V by 1 base and J by 1 base, and 4 bases separated the two germline ends. The CDR3 consists of 13 residues. Written as DNA, the CDR3 is TGTGCCAGCAGCTTAGGCAGCCAAGAGACCCAGTACTTC. It yields the protein CASSLGSQETQYF.

This rearrangement joins TRBV11-2 to TRBJ2-3, with 7 bases aligning to TRBD1. J lost 4 bases, V lost 6 bases, and 10 bases had no gene match. Germline V gene data show CDR1 as SGHAT and CDR2 as FQNNGV. This CDR3 has 15 amino acids. CDR3 nucleotides: TGTGCCAGCAGGACAGGGTCCCTAGTCGCAGATACGCAGTATTTT. It encodes CASRTGSLVADTQYF.

The rearrangement links TRBV4-3 to TRBJ1-2; D not resolved. Looked up from germline, CDR1 is LGHNA and CDR2 is YSLEER. Trimming removed 0 bases at V and 7 bases at J, with 12 bases between. The CDR3 sequence is 14 residues long. Written as DNA, the CDR3 is TGCGCCAGCAGCCAAGAATGGTCTAGGTCTGGCTACACCTTC. It is translated as CASSQEWSRSGYTF.

V usage is TRBV7-9 and J usage is TRBJ2-3, with 10 bases matching TRBD1. Germline assignment: CDR1 SEHNR and CDR2 FQNEAQ (reference sequence). This CDR3 contains 16 residues. Trimming took 5 bases from V and 0 from J; bases not matched to a gene: 5. CDR3 sequence reads: CASSTRTGGSTDTQYF. Here the CDR3 DNA reads TGTGCCAGCAGCACGCGGACAGGGGGGAGCACAGATACGCAGTATTTT.

This chain links TRBV6-6 with TRBJ2-3, with D perhaps matching TRBD2 (6 bases). The CDR3 runs 15 residues. Trimming removed 7 bases at V and 0 bases at J, with 14 bases between. Germline V gene data show CDR1 as MNHNY and CDR2 as SVGAGI (reference sequence). The CDR3 region has the DNA TGTGCCAGCATGAATAGCGGATCTAGCACAGATACGCAGTATTTT. Translated, it gives CASMNSGSSTDTQYF.

Only a few counts were recorded for this clone. The V call is TRBV9, the J call TRBJ1-1; no definite D call. CDR3 length equals 14 residues. The ends were cut back, 0 bases at V and 4 bases at J, with 10 bases in the middle. CDR1 SGDLS and CDR2 YYNGEE come from the germline V gene. In nucleotides, the CDR3 is TGTGCCAGCAGCGTAGCAGGTGCGAGCACTGAAGCTTTCTTT. Translated: CASSVAGASTEAFF.

The CDR3 loop is CASSANAGAAKNIQYF. The CDR3 DNA reads TGTGCCAGCAGCGCTAATGCGGGGGCGGCCAAAAACATTCAGTACTTC. This chain connects TRBV5-4 to TRBJ2-4; a possible D gene is TRBD2 (7 bases). This CDR3 spans 16 amino acids. With 4 bases removed from V and 1 base from J, the gap between germline ends came to 15 bases. Per germline, CDR1 SGHNT and CDR2 YYREEE (reference sequence).

V usage is TRBV7-2 and J usage is TRBJ1-5; TRBD1 is a possible D gene (5 bases). There are 15 residues in the CDR3. Between the trimmed V and J ends, which lost 5 bases and 0 bases, there was a span of 11 bases. Germline V gene sequence: CDR1 SGHTA, CDR2 FQGNSA. The DNA of the CDR3 is TGTGCCAGCAGCGCAGTGGGGGGTAGCAATCAGCCCCAGCATTTT. Residues: CASSAVGGSNQPQHF.

The chain links TRBV7-2 to TRBJ1-1; TRBD1 is a possible D gene (5 bases). In germline, CDR1 is SGHTA, CDR2 FQGNSA. CDR3 length equals 15 residues. The V and J ends lost 5 bases and 1 base respectively, with 14 bases between them. Written as DNA, the CDR3 is TGTGCCAGCAGCGGAAGGGTGGGGGGGAACACTGAAGCTTTCTTT. Translation: CASSGRVGGNTEAFF. The full variable domain, its missing parts supplied by reference TRBV7-2 and TRBJ1-1, is GAGVSQSPSNKVTEKGKDVELRCDPISGHTALYWYRQSLGQGLEFLIYFQGNSAPDKSGLPSDRFSAERTGGSVSTLTIQRTQQEDSAVYLCASSGRVGGNTEAFFGQGTRLTVV.

This clone was detected only once. The V call is TRBV9, the J call TRBJ2-4, with D possibly TRBD2 on 5 matching bases. The CDR3 runs to 16 residues. The ends were cut back, 7 bases at V and 0 bases at J, with 17 bases in the middle. Per the germline V gene, CDR1 is SGDLS and CDR2 is YYNGEE. This CDR3 is CASLRDTRLAKNIQYF. The DNA of the CDR3 is TGTGCCAGCCTTCGGGATACAAGGCTAGCCAAAAACATTCAGTACTTC.